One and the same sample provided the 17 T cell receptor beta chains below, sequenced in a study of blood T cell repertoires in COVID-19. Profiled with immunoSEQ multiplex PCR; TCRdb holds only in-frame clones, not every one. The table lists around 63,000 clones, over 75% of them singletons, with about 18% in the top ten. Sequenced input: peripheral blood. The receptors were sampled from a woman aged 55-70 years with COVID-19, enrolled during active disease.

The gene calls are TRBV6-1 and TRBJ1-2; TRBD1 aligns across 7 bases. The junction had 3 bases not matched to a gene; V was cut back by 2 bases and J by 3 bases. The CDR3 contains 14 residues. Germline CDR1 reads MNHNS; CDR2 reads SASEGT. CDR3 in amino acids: CASSEFTGDYGYTF. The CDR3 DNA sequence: TGTGCCAGCAGTGAATTTACAGGGGACTATGGCTACACCTTC.

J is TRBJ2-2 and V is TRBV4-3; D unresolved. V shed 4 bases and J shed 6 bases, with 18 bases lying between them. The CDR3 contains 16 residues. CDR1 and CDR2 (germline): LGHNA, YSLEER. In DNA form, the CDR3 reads TGCGCCAGCAGCCGTCTCGCAGGCCCTCTATCCGGGGAGCTGTTTTTT. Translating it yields CASSRLAGPLSGELFF.

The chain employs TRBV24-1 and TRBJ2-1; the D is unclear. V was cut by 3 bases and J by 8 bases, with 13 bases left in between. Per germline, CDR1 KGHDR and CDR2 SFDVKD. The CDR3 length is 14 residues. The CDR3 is CATSDNAERDEQFF. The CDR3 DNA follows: TGTGCCACCAGTGATAACGCCGAACGCGATGAGCAGTTCTTC.

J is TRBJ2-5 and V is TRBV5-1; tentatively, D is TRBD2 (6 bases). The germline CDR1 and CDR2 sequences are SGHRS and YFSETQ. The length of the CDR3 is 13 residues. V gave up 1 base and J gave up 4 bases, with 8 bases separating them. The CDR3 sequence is CASSLTSRETQYF. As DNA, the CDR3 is TGCGCCAGCAGCTTGACTAGCAGAGAGACCCAGTACTTC. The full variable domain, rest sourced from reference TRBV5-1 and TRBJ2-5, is KAGVTQTPRYLIKTRGQQVTLSCSPISGHRSVSWYQQTPGQGLQFLFEYFSETQRNKGNFPGRFSGRQFSNSRSEMNVSTLELGDSALYLCASSLTSRETQYFGPGTRLLVL.

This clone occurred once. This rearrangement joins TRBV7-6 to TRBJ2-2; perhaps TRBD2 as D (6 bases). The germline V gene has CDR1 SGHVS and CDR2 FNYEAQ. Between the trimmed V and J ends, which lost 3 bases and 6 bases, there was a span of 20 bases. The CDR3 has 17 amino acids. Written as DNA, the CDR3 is TGTGCCAGCAGCTTCACCGGCGGTGGGACTCAGGCCGGGGAGCTGTTTTTT. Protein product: CASSFTGGGTQAGELFF.

The CDR3 sequence: CASMGQTHEQYF. In DNA, the CDR3 is TGTGCCAGCATGGGACAGACACACGAGCAGTACTTC. This chain joins TRBV7-2 and TRBJ2-7; 7 nucleotides align to TRBD1. Germline V gene lookup returns CDR1 SGHTA and CDR2 FQGNSA. With V trimmed by 7 bases and J by 5 bases, 5 bases remained unmatched. The CDR3 totals 12 residues.

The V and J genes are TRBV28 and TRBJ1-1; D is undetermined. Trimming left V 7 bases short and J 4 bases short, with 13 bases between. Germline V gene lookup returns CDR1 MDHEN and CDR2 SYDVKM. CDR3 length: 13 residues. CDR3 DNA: TGTGCCAGCATCACCGGGGAGGGCACTGAAGCTTTCTTT. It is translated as CASITGEGTEAFF.

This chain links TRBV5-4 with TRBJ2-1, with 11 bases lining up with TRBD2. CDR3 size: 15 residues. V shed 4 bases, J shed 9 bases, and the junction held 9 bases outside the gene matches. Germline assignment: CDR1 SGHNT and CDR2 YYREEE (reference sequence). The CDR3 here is CASSVGTSGGAEQFF. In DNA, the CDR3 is TGTGCCAGCAGCGTAGGGACTAGCGGAGGGGCTGAGCAGTTCTTC.

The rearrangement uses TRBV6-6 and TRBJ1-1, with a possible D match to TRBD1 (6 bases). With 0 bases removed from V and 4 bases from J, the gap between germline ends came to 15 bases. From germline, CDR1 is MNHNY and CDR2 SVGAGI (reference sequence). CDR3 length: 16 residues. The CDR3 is CASSYSSGGAGTEAFF. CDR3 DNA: TGTGCCAGCAGTTACTCGAGTGGGGGCGCGGGCACTGAAGCTTTCTTT.

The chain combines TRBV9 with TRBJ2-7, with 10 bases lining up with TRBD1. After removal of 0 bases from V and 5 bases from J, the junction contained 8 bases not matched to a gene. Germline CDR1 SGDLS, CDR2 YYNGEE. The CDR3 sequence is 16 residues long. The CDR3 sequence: CASSVGIGTGEHEQYF. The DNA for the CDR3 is TGTGCCAGCAGCGTAGGAATCGGGACAGGGGAACACGAGCAGTACTTC.

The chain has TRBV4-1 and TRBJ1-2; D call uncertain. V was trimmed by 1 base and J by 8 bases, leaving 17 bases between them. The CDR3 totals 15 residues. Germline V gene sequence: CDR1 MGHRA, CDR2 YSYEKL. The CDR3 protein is CASSQAERSARGYTF. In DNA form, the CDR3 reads TGCGCCAGCAGCCAAGCCGAGAGATCCGCGAGGGGCTACACCTTC.

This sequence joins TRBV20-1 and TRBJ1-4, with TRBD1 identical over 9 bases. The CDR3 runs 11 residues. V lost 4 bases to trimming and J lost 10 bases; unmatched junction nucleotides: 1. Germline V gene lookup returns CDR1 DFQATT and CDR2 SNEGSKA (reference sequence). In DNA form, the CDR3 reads TGCAGTGCTAAGACAGGGGGAAAACTGTTTTTT. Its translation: CSAKTGGKLFF.

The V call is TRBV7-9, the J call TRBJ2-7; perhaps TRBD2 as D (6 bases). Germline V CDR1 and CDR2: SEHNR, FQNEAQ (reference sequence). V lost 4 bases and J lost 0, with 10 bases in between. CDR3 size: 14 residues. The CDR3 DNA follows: TGTGCCAGCAGCTACTCGGGAGTCTCCTACGAGCAGTACTTC. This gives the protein CASSYSGVSYEQYF.

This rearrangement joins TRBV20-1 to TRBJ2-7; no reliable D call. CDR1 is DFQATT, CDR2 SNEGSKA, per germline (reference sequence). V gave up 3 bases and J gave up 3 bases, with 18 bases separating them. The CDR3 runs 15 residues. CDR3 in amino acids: CSASRQLDINYEQYF. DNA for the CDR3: TGCAGTGCTAGTAGGCAGCTAGATATCAACTACGAGCAGTACTTC.

The CDR3: CASISRGGGYGYTF. The CDR3 nucleotides are TGTGCCAGCATAAGTCGGGGTGGCGGATATGGCTACACCTTC. The J gene is TRBJ1-2, the V gene TRBV6-5; D unclear. The germline V gene encodes CDR1 MNHEY and CDR2 SVGAGI. The CDR3 loop spans 14 amino acids. Trimming pared 7 bases from V and 5 bases from J, leaving 17 bases between.

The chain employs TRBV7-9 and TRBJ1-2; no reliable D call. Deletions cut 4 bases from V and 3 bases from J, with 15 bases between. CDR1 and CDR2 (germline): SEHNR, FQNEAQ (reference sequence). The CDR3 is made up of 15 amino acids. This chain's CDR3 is CASSSPRPGDYGYTF. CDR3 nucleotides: TGTGCCAGCAGCTCTCCGCGCCCCGGGGACTATGGCTACACCTTC.

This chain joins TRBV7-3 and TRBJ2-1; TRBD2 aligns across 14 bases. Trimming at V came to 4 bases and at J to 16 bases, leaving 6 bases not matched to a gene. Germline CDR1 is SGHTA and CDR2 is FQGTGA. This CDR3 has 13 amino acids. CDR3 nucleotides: TGTGCCAGCAGCTGGGGACTAGCGGGGGCTCTTTTCTTC. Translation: CASSWGLAGALFF. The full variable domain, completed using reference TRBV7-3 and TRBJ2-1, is GAGVSQTPSNKVTEKGKYVELRCDPISGHTALYWYRQSLGQGPEFLIYFQGTGAADDSGLPNDRFFAVRPEGSVSTLKIQRTERGDSAVYLCASSWGLAGALFFGPGTRLTVL.